Here is one T cell receptor (beta chain) with its context. The antigen remains undetermined. This sample was included in a study of T cell responses to AZD1222 COVID-19 vaccine. Study conclusions and caveats: Epitopes outside B.1.351 and B.1.1.7 mutated regions reportedly drew nearly half of spike TCRs. Donors were largely white British and mainly female; clonal diversity was possibly underestimated. At baseline, just six AZD1222 recipients tested seropositive. Sampling that yielded the repertoires occurred only after the peak T cell response.

Using immunoSEQ multiplex PCR, the repertoire was profiled, and TCRdb retains in-frame clones only, with some absent. The sample holds about 88,000 clones, 92% seen once. Losses at the gene ends were 1 base for V and 6 bases for J; bases not matched to a gene: 9. CDR1 SGHVS and CDR2 FNYEAQ come from the germline V gene. This CDR3 comprises 16 residues. This sample comprised peripheral blood, obtained on day 0 of AZD1222 vaccination. The sequence was collected from an adult in good health. The genes are TRBV7-6 and TRBJ2-3, with TRBD2 matching over 8 bases. As DNA, the CDR3 is TGTGCCAGCAGCTTAGGGGCGGGGGGCATTTCCGATACGCAGTATTTT. It specifies CASSLGAGGISDTQYF.